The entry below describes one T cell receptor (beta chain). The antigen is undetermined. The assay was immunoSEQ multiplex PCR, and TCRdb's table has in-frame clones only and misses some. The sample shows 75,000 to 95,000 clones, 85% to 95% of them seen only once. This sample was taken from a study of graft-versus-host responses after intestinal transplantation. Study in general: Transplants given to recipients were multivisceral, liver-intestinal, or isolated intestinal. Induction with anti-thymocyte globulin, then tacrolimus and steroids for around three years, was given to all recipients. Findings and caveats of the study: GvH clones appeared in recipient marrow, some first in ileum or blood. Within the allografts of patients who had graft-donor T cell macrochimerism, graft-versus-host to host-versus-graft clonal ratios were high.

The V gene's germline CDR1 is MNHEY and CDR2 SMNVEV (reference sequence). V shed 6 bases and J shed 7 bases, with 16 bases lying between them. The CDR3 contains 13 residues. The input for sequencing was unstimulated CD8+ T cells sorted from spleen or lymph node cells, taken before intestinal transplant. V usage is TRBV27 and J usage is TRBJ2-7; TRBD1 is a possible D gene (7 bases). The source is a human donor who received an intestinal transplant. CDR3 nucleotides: TGTGCCAGCAGACTCGGACAGGCGGGAGAGCAGTACTTC. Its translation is CASRLGQAGEQYF.